This T cell receptor (beta chain) was identified in a study of blood T cell repertoires in COVID-19. At the level of the study: Italy, Spain and the United States were the sources of the convalescent and acute COVID-19 samples. PBMCs, B-cell-depleted T cells, or T cells were the source of the cDNA or gDNA that made up the material.

The protocol was immunoSEQ multiplex PCR, while the TCRdb copy is restricted to in-frame clones and leaves out a portion. The profile shows about 270,000 clones, roughly nine tenths of them singletons. Germline lookup yields CDR1 SGHRS and CDR2 YFSETQ. The CDR3 totals 15 residues. The trim removed 4 bases at V and 8 bases at J, leaving 7 bases unmatched. What was sequenced was peripheral blood. The rearrangement joins TRBV5-1 to TRBJ2-1, with 12 bases fitting TRBD2. The clonotype originates from a man in his forties or fifties with active or convalescent COVID-19. CDR3 in DNA: TGCGCCAGCAGCCCTTCTAGCGGGGGGGCGTATGAGCAGTTCTTC. It translates to CASSPSSGGAYEQFF.